One and the same sample provided the 6 T cell receptor beta chains below, sequenced in a study of identical twins. TCRdb redid the calling of the 5' RACE reads with MiXCR, one entry per CDR3 protein. The table lists 250,000 or so distinct CDR3 sequences, around 8.3% of them singletons, with less than 4% in the top ten. These data also formed part of another study, on yellow fever vaccine responses in identical twins.

The source material was CD8+ T cells sorted from blood. The source is a woman aged 18-30 years in good health.

The rearrangement joins TRBV13 to TRBJ2-1; 8 bases are a match to TRBD2. The CDR3 is made up of 16 amino acids. The V gene end was trimmed by 7 bases and the J gene end by 3 bases; junction bases not matched to a gene: 11. Germline V gives CDR1 PRHDT, CDR2 FYEKMQ (reference sequence). The CDR3 here is CASNSLSGGDYNEQFF. Written as DNA, the CDR3 is TGTGCCAGCAACTCTCTTTCCGGGGGGGACTACAATGAGCAGTTCTTC.

The CDR3 nucleotides read TGTGCCAGCAGCCCTGACATTAACAATAGCAATCAGCCCCAGCATTTT. Its protein is CASSPDINNSNQPQHF. The chain joins TRBV5-5 to TRBJ1-5; unclear D gene. V lost 4 bases and J 0 bases, leaving 14 bases between the germline ends. CDR1 SGHKS and CDR2 YYEKEE come from the germline V gene (reference sequence). The CDR3 runs to 16 residues. Supplemented by reference TRBV5-5 and TRBJ1-5, the full variable domain reads DAGVTQSPTHLIKTRGQQVTLRCSPISGHKSVSWYQQVLGQGPQFIFQYYEKEERGRGNFPDRFSARQFPNYSSELNVNALLLGDSALYLCASSPDINNSNQPQHFGDGTRLSIL.

This clonotype was counted only a few times. This chain links TRBV15 with TRBJ2-7, with D hard to call. The CDR3 runs to 14 residues. The V end was cut by 5 bases, the J end by 5 bases, with 16 bases between. Germline V gives CDR1 LNHNV, CDR2 YYDKDF (reference sequence). This CDR3 reads CATSLRSRSHEQYF. CDR3 coding DNA: TGTGCCACCAGCCTCAGGTCCAGGAGCCACGAGCAGTACTTC.

The gene calls are TRBV11-1 and TRBJ2-3, with TRBD1 identical over 7 bases. J lost 2 bases, V lost 8 bases, and 16 bases had no gene match. Germline V gene data show CDR1 as SGHAT and CDR2 as FQDESV (reference sequence). The length of the CDR3 is 17 residues. The CDR3 protein is CASVPGTAQELTDTQYF. In DNA form, the CDR3 reads TGTGCCAGCGTACCCGGGACAGCACAAGAACTCACAGATACGCAGTATTTT.

This clonotype was recorded at least ten times. The chain couples TRBV20-1 to TRBJ2-2; D is possibly TRBD2 (6 bases). Trimming cost V 0 bases and J 0 bases, with 11 bases left between them. The CDR3 extends over 16 amino acids. Germline CDR1 and CDR2: DFQATT and SNEGSKA (reference sequence). DNA for the CDR3: TGCAGTGCTAGAGATTTCGGAGGGACGAACACCGGGGAGCTGTTTTTT. This translates into CSARDFGGTNTGELFF.

The chain links TRBV7-2 to TRBJ2-3; TRBD2 matches 10 bases. Germline loops: CDR1 SGHTA, CDR2 FQGNSA. The CDR3 contains 15 residues. V was clipped by 2 bases and J by 2 bases; unmatched bases: 1. CDR3 bases: TGTGCCAGCAGCTTAACTAGCGGGATCACAGATACGCAGTATTTT. This gives the protein CASSLTSGITDTQYF.